This TCR beta chain was found in a study of graft-versus-host responses after intestinal transplantation. About the research overall: Every recipient underwent anti-thymocyte globulin induction, then tacrolimus and steroids for around three years.

Comments on this clone: Its antigen is not identified.

Produced via immunoSEQ multiplex PCR; TCRdb's table is partial and in-frame only. Of around 90,000 clones listed, roughly 92% are singletons. The CDR3 has 13 residues. The germline CDR1 and CDR2 sequences are SGHRS and YFSETQ. V was shortened by 0 bases and J by 8 bases, with 9 bases between the two germline ends. The material was unstimulated CD4+ T cells sorted from spleen or lymph node cells, obtained before intestinal transplant. This TCR derives from a human donor who received an intestinal transplant. V and J are TRBV5-1 and TRBJ2-4; D gene unclear. The CDR3 DNA reads TGCGCCAGCAGCTTGGACAGTAGGTACATTCAGTACTTC. Protein sequence: CASSLDSRYIQYF.